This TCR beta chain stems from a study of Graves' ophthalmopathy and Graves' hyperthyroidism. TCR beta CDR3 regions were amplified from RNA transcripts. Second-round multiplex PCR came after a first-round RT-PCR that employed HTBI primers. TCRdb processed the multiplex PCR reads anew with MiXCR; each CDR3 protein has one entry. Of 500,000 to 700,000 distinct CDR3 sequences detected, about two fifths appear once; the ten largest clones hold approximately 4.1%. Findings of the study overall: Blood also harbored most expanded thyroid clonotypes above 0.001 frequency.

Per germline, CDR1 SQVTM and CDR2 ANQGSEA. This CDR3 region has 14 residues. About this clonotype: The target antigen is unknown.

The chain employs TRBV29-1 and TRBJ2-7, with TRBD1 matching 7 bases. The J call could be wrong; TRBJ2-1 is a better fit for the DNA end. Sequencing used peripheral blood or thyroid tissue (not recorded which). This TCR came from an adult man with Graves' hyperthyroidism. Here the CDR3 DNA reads TGCAGCGTCTTAATTCCGGACAGGTACAATGAGCAGTTCTTC. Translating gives CSVLIPDRYNEQFF.